These 25 T cell receptor beta chains came from one sample sequenced in a study of T-cell memory formation after mild COVID-19. TCRdb reprocessed the 5' RACE reads with MiXCR, giving one entry per CDR3 protein. Among about 430,000 distinct CDR3 sequences listed, 20% to 25% were seen once. Sequenced input: PBMCs or a T cell subset sorted from them (not recorded which). The receptors were sampled from an adult woman who had mild COVID-19 (a few samples of this study predate the infection). Cell type and time point are not known.

This sequence joins TRBV20-1 and TRBJ1-1; tentatively, D is TRBD1 (5 bases). CDR3 length: 12 amino acids. Germline CDR1 reads DFQATT; CDR2 reads SNEGSKA (reference sequence). V dropped 5 bases and J dropped 1 base, with 8 bases sitting between them. The CDR3 reads CSAFTGNTEAFF. CDR3 in DNA: TGCAGTGCTTTTACAGGGAACACTGAAGCTTTCTTT.

The V gene is TRBV6-6, the J gene TRBJ1-3, with 8 bases identical to TRBD1. This CDR3 contains 14 residues. Germline V gene sequence: CDR1 MNHNY, CDR2 SVGAGI (reference sequence). V dropped 10 bases and J dropped 0; count of bases not matched to a gene: 5. The CDR3 reads CATAQGGSGNTIYF. The DNA of the CDR3 is TGTGCCACCGCACAGGGGGGCTCTGGAAACACCATATATTTT.

This clonotype has only a few counts. The genes are TRBV20-1 and TRBJ2-5, with TRBD2 matching 9 bases. With V trimmed by 3 bases and J by 1 base, 6 bases remained unmatched. The CDR3 runs 15 residues. The germline CDR1 and CDR2 sequences are DFQATT and SNEGSKA (reference sequence). The CDR3 reads CSASLWREGQETQYF. CDR3 sequence (DNA): TGCAGTGCTAGTCTGTGGCGGGAGGGCCAAGAGACCCAGTACTTC.

V and J are TRBV6-5 and TRBJ2-3; no reliable D call. Trimming stripped 3 bases from V and 4 bases from J, with 14 bases between. The V gene's germline CDR1 is MNHEY and CDR2 SVGAGI. The CDR3 runs to 15 residues. The CDR3 coding sequence is TGTGCCAGCAGTTATGATGGACGTTCGGCAGATACGCAGTATTTT. Residues: CASSYDGRSADTQYF.

This clonotype was observed a handful of times. CDR3 residues: CASSERLHRLVSYNEQFF. The DNA for the CDR3 is TGTGCCAGCAGTGAACGATTACACCGACTGGTCTCCTACAATGAGCAGTTCTTC. The chain links TRBV2 to TRBJ2-1, with D unclear. The germline V and J ends were trimmed by 2 bases and 0 bases, with 17 bases remaining between them. Germline CDR1 SNHLY, CDR2 FYNNEI. This CDR3 region has 18 residues.

The chain recombines TRBV7-9 with TRBJ2-3, with 7 bases fitting TRBD1. The V and J ends lost 6 bases and 6 bases, in that order; junction bases with no gene match: 6. This CDR3 has 13 amino acids. Germline-derived CDR1 and CDR2 are SEHNR and FQNEAQ (reference sequence). The CDR3 DNA is TGTGCCAGCAGTCATCGACAGGGTGATACGCAGTATTTT. This encodes CASSHRQGDTQYF.

In its sample, this clonotype was seen a few times. V is TRBV20-1 and J is TRBJ2-3; TRBD2 is a possible D gene (5 bases). Trimming shortened V by 3 bases and J by 0 bases, and 13 bases separated the two germline ends. CDR1 and CDR2 (germline): DFQATT, SNEGSKA (reference sequence). CDR3 length equals 15 residues. This CDR3 reads CSASPEGRSTDTQYF. The CDR3 region has the DNA TGCAGTGCTAGCCCTGAGGGCCGGAGCACAGATACGCAGTATTTT.

This clonotype was detected only a few times. The V gene is TRBV7-2, the J gene TRBJ1-2; tentative D call: TRBD1 (5 bases). The germline V gene encodes CDR1 SGHTA and CDR2 FQGNSA. V was cut by 5 bases and J by 4 bases, with 11 bases left in between. The CDR3 runs 13 residues. The CDR3 region has the DNA TGTGCCAGCAGCCCGGGACGGCGCTATGGCTACACCTTC. Protein: CASSPGRRYGYTF.

This rearrangement joins TRBV4-2 to TRBJ2-5; D unresolved. The CDR3 is made up of 14 amino acids. Per germline, CDR1 LGHNA and CDR2 YNFKEQ. Deletions cut 1 base from V and 5 bases from J, with 11 bases between. CDR3 residues: CASSQGTQRETQYF. In DNA, the CDR3 is TGTGCCAGCAGCCAAGGCACCCAGAGGGAGACCCAGTACTTC.

The chain joins TRBV4-2 to TRBJ2-1; TRBD2 matches at 7 bases. Per germline, CDR1 LGHNA and CDR2 YNFKEQ. V dropped 4 bases and J dropped 7; count of bases not matched to a gene: 13. The CDR3 runs to 16 residues. The CDR3: CASSPGKRGLENEQFF. In nucleotides, the CDR3 is TGTGCCAGCAGCCCTGGGAAGCGGGGTCTAGAGAATGAGCAGTTCTTC.

In regard to this clonotype: The junction departs from the called germline gene at one end, perhaps through a read error. V and J are TRBV11-2 and TRBJ1-5, with D unclear. The V gene's germline CDR1 is SGHAT and CDR2 FQNNGV. This CDR3 contains 13 residues. The CDR3 nucleotides read TGTGCCAGCAGATTAGAGGGTGGGCAGCCCCAGCATTTT. Protein: CASRLEGGQPQHF.

This clonotype appeared a few times. The chain has TRBV5-1 and TRBJ1-1, with a tentative D call TRBD1 (5 bases). The CDR3 runs to 14 residues. Germline loops: CDR1 SGHRS, CDR2 YFSETQ. Trimming pared 0 bases from V and 3 bases from J, leaving 9 bases between. CDR3 DNA sequence: TGCGCCAGCAGCTTGGGGGACGGTGACACTGAAGCTTTCTTT. Translated: CASSLGDGDTEAFF. The full variable domain, rest sourced from reference TRBV5-1 and TRBJ1-1, is KAGVTQTPRYLIKTRGQQVTLSCSPISGHRSVSWYQQTPGQGLQFLFEYFSETQRNKGNFPGRFSGRQFSNSRSEMNVSTLELGDSALYLCASSLGDGDTEAFFGQGTRLTVV.

This clonotype was seen a handful of times. The chain recombines TRBV5-6 with TRBJ2-1; D unresolved. The germline V and J ends were trimmed by 3 bases and 1 base, with 17 bases remaining between them. The CDR3 spans 17 residues. CDR1 and CDR2 from the germline V gene are SGHDT and YYEEEE. The CDR3 loop reads CASSSYRDGRSYNEQFF. DNA for the CDR3: TGTGCCAGCAGCTCGTACCGAGACGGACGTTCCTACAATGAGCAGTTCTTC.

J is TRBJ2-1 and V is TRBV11-3; perhaps TRBD1 as D (5 bases). Trimming shortened V by 3 bases and J by 7 bases, and 16 bases separated the two germline ends. The CDR3 covers 15 residues. In germline, CDR1 is SGHNT, CDR2 YENEEA. CDR3 coding DNA: TGTGCCAGCAGCTTTAGGGGTTTGGGGTCGAATGAGCAGTTCTTC. This gives the protein CASSFRGLGSNEQFF.

This clonotype was counted once. At one boundary the junction diverges from the germline segment, which might be a read error. This sequence joins TRBV9 and TRBJ2-3; 11 positions agree with TRBD2. The V gene's germline CDR1 is SGDLS and CDR2 YYNGEE. This CDR3 contains 18 residues. The CDR3 coding sequence is TGTGCCTGCAGCGTAGTTCCTAGCGGGGGGTACCCCACAGATACGCAGTATTTT. Protein sequence: CACSVVPSGGYPTDTQYF.

The gene calls are TRBV7-9 and TRBJ1-1; TRBD1 matches at 7 bases. With 6 bases clipped from V and 8 bases from J, the junction kept 9 bases outside the gene matches. This CDR3 comprises 13 residues. The germline gives CDR1 SEHNR, CDR2 FQNEAQ (reference sequence). The CDR3, as DNA: TGTGCCAGCAGTACCGGGACAGAATACGAAGCTTTCTTT. Translating it yields CASSTGTEYEAFF.

The chain is built from TRBV9 and TRBJ1-1; perhaps TRBD1 as D (6 bases). Trimming took 3 bases from V and 0 from J, leaving 9 bases between them. This CDR3 is 14 amino acids long. Germline V CDR1 and CDR2: SGDLS, YYNGEE. CDR3: CASSGQVMNTEAFF. In nucleotides, the CDR3 is TGTGCCAGCAGCGGACAGGTTATGAACACTGAAGCTTTCTTT.

This clonotype was seen more than once but under ten times. The chain recombines TRBV5-1 with TRBJ2-7; D unresolved. The CDR3 extends over 13 amino acids. V was trimmed by 0 bases and J by 5 bases, leaving 9 bases between them. CDR1 is SGHRS, CDR2 YFSETQ, per germline. CDR3 loop: CASSLGPKDEQYF. The CDR3 DNA is TGCGCCAGCAGCTTGGGACCGAAGGACGAGCAGTACTTC.

Only a few counts were recorded for this clonotype. The J gene is TRBJ2-5, the V gene TRBV27; D gene unclear. Trimming left V 4 bases short and J 3 bases short, with 15 bases between. The CDR3 is 15 residues long. Germline lookup yields CDR1 MNHEY and CDR2 SMNVEV (reference sequence). CDR3 DNA sequence: TGTGCCAGCAGTTCCCCACTAAAGGGCAAAGAGACCCAGTACTTC. Translating gives CASSSPLKGKETQYF.

The gene calls are TRBV20-1 and TRBJ2-7; D call uncertain. This CDR3 has 12 residues. V lost 8 bases to trimming and J lost 3 bases, with 14 bases between them. Germline V lookup: CDR1 DFQATT, CDR2 SNEGSKA (reference sequence). CDR3 sequence (DNA): TGCAGTCCCTCGGGTATGGACTACGAGCAGTACTTC. It specifies CSPSGMDYEQYF.

The chain couples TRBV27 to TRBJ2-7; TRBD2 agrees at 7 bases. The CDR3 runs to 14 residues. The V gene end was trimmed by 0 bases and the J gene end by 7 bases; junction bases not matched to a gene: 6. Per germline, CDR1 MNHEY and CDR2 SMNVEV (reference sequence). The DNA for the CDR3 is TGTGCCAGCAGTTTATCTAACAGAGCGGGGGAGCAGTACTTC. Protein: CASSLSNRAGEQYF.

This clonotype was found a few times. This rearrangement joins TRBV5-4 to TRBJ2-1; D unresolved. Germline V gene data show CDR1 as SGHNT and CDR2 as YYREEE (reference sequence). This CDR3 has 13 residues. V was clipped by 0 bases and J by 6 bases, with 7 bases between them. CDR3 bases: TGTGCCAGCAGCTTGGTCGTGGCCAATGAGCAGTTCTTC. It codes for CASSLVVANEQFF.

The V call is TRBV5-1, the J call TRBJ2-3, with 11 positions matching TRBD2. The CDR3 runs 13 residues. Germline lookup yields CDR1 SGHRS and CDR2 YFSETQ. V was pared by 7 bases and J by 7 bases, with 5 bases of the junction left unmatched. The CDR3 here is CASAGLAGNTQYF. CDR3 coding DNA: TGCGCCAGCGCTGGACTAGCGGGTAATACGCAGTATTTT.

V usage is TRBV7-6 and J usage is TRBJ2-2; D uncertain. With 5 bases removed from V and 4 bases from J, the gap between germline ends came to 8 bases. CDR3 length equals 13 residues. CDR1 and CDR2 (germline): SGHVS, FNYEAQ. CDR3 in DNA: TGTGCCAGCAGCCGATTCCTCACCGGGGAGCTGTTTTTT. It codes for CASSRFLTGELFF.

This chain connects TRBV7-2 to TRBJ2-3, with 8 bases aligning to TRBD2. V shed 8 bases, J shed 4 bases, and the junction held 11 bases outside the gene matches. This CDR3 is built from 15 residues. Germline-derived CDR1 and CDR2 are SGHTA and FQGNSA. This CDR3 reads CASSSSGPYSDTQYF. CDR3 DNA sequence: TGTGCCAGCTCCTCTAGCGGGCCGTACTCAGATACGCAGTATTTT.